One T cell receptor beta chain is described in this entry. The data originate from a study of blood T cell repertoires in COVID-19. Study summary: The origin of the acute and convalescent COVID-19 samples was the United States, Italy and Spain. Sources were T cells, B-cell-depleted T cells, or PBMCs; the material itself was cDNA or gDNA.

In the original processing: Amplification with reference gene primers provided the estimates of nucleated cell counts. TCRdb keeps only in-frame clones here, not all; method: immunoSEQ multiplex PCR. V and J calls and clone size come straight from that table; D and trimming were deduced from the DNA. The sample holds some 66,000 clones, roughly nine tenths seen once. This receptor was taken from a human donor in a cohort sampled during active COVID-19. Material for sequencing was peripheral blood.

CDR3 nucleotides: TGCGCCAGCAGCTTAAACCGGGACAGAACGACAGATACGCAGTATTTT. This codes for CASSLNRDRTTDTQYF. The chain uses TRBV5-1 and TRBJ2-3; the match to TRBD1 covers 7 bases. The germline gives CDR1 SGHRS, CDR2 YFSETQ. The J segment lost 3 bases and the V segment lost 2 bases, leaving 9 bases of the junction unmatched. This CDR3 contains 16 residues.